This T cell receptor beta chain derives from a study of cytotoxic CD8 clonotypes in ibrutinib-treated CLL. Study-wide background: Ten to eleven relapsed/refractory, some 14 treatment-naive; under 18 IGHV unmutated. General observations from the study: Public clonotypes proved infrequent, and on treatment they shrank or remained steady. Against age-matched healthy donors, baseline clonality ran higher and tracked circulating CD8+ T-cell counts.

Assay: immunoSEQ multiplex PCR; the TCRdb copy retains only in-frame clones and omits some. The table includes around 21,000 clones, around 68% detected once. As concerns this clone: The antigen is unknown.

As input for TCR beta libraries, roughly 2.1 micrograms of genomic DNA came from cryopreserved PBMCs. The receptor was isolated from a human donor with chronic lymphocytic leukemia. The specimen was PBMCs, collected before ibrutinib treatment.

The CDR3, as DNA: TGTGCCAGCAGTTACCCTCAAGGGCCCCAGCATTTT. Translation: CASSYPQGPQHF. The V call is TRBV6-5, the J call TRBJ1-5; D remains unclear. Germline V gene lookup returns CDR1 MNHEY and CDR2 SVGAGI. The CDR3 extends over 12 amino acids. Trimming removed 2 bases at V and 9 bases at J, with 8 bases between.